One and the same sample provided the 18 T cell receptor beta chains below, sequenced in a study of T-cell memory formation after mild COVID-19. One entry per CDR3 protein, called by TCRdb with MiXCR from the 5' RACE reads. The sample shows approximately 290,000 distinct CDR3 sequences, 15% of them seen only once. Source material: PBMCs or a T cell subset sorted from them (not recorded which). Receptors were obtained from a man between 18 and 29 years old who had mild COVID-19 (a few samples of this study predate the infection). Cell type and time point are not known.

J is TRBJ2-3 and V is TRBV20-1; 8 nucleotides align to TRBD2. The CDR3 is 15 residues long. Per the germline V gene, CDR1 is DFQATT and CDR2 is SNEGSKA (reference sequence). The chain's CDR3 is CRAPLQGLELDTQYF. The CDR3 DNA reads TGCAGGGCTCCACTTCAGGGACTAGAGCTTGATACGCAGTATTTT.

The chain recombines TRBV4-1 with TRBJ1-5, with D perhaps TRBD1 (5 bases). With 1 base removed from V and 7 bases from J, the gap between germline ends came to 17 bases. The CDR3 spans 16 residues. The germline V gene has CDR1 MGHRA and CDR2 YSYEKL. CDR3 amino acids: CASSQVVGTRGQPQHF. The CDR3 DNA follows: TGCGCCAGCAGCCAAGTGGTGGGCACCCGGGGGCAGCCCCAGCATTTT.

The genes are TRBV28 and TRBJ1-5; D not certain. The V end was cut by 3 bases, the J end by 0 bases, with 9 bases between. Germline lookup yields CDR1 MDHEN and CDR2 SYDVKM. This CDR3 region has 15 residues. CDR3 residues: CASSLDANSNQPQHF. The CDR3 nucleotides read TGTGCCAGCAGTTTGGACGCCAATAGCAATCAGCCCCAGCATTTT.

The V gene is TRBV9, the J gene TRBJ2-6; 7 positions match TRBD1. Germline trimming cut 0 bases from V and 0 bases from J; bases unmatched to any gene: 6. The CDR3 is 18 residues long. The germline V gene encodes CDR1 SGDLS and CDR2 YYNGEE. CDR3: CASSVAGTVSSGANVLTF. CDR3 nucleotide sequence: TGTGCCAGCAGCGTAGCTGGGACAGTAAGCTCTGGGGCCAACGTCCTGACTTTC.

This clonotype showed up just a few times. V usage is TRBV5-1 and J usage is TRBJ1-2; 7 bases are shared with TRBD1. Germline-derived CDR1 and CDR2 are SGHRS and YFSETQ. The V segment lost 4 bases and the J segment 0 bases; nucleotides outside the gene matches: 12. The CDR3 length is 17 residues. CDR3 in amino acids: CASSDWASDRTNYGYTF. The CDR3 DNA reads TGCGCCAGCAGCGATTGGGCGTCGGACAGGACTAACTATGGCTACACCTTC.

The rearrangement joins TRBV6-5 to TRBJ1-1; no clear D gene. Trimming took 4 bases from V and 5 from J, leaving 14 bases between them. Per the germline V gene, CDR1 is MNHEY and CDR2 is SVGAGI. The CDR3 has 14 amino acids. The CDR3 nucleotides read TGTGCCAGCAGTTTCCGGAGGGTCGGTACTGAAGCTTTCTTT. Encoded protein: CASSFRRVGTEAFF.

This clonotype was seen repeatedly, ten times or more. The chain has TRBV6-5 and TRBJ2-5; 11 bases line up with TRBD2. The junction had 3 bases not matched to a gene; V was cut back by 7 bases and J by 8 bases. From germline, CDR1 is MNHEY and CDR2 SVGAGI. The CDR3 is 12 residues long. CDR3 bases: TGTGCCAGCAATCTAGCGGGGGGAACCCAGTACTTC. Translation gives CASNLAGGTQYF.

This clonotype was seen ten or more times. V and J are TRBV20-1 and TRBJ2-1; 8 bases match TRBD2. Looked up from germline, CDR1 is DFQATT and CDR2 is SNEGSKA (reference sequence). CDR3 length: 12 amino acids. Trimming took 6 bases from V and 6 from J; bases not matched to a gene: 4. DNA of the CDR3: TGCAGTGCCGCGGGGGGCCCCAATGAGCAGTTCTTC. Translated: CSAAGGPNEQFF.

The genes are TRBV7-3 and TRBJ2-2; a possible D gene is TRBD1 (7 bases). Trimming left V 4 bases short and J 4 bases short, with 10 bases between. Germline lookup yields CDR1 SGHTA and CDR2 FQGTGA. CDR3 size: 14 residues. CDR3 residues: CASSSGGITGELFF. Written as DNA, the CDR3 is TGTGCCAGCAGCTCAGGGGGGATCACCGGGGAGCTGTTTTTT.

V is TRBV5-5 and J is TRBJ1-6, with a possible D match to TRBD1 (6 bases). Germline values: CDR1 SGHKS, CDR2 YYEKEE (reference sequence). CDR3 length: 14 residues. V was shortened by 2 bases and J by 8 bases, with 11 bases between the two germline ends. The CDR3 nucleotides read TGTGCCAGCAGCTTAGCACAGGGTGATTCACCCCTCCACTTT. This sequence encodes CASSLAQGDSPLHF.

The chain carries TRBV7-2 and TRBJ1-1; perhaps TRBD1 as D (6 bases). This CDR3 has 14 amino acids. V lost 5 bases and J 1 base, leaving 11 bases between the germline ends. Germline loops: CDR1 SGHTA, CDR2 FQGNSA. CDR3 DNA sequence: TGTGCCAGCAGCCCTACGACAGGGAACACTGAAGCTTTCTTT. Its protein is CASSPTTGNTEAFF. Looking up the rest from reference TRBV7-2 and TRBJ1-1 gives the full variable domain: GAGVSQSPSNKVTEKGKDVELRCDPISGHTALYWYRQSLGQGLEFLIYFQGNSAPDKSGLPSDRFSAERTGGSVSTLTIQRTQQEDSAVYLCASSPTTGNTEAFFGQGTRLTVV.

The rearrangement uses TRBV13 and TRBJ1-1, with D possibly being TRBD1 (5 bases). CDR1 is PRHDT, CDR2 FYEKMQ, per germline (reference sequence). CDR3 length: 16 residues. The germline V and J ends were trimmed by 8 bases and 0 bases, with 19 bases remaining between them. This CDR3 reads CASGDGQLHMNTEAFF. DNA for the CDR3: TGTGCCAGCGGGGACGGCCAACTACACATGAACACTGAAGCTTTCTTT.

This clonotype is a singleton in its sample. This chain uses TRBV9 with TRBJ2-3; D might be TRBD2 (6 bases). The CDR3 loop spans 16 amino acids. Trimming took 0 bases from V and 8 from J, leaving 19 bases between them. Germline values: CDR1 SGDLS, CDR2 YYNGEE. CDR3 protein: CASSVEGSGLPGTQYF. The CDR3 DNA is TGTGCCAGCAGCGTAGAAGGTAGCGGCCTCCCGGGTACGCAGTATTTT.

The CDR3 sequence is CASSLGRVRGYTF. The CDR3 DNA sequence: TGTGCCAGCAGCTTAGGGCGGGTCAGGGGCTACACCTTC. The chain carries TRBV7-2 and TRBJ1-2; D gene ambiguous. Deletions cut 1 base from V and 8 bases from J, with 11 bases between. This CDR3 has 13 amino acids. Germline V gene data show CDR1 as SGHTA and CDR2 as FQGNSA. Drawing the rest from reference TRBV7-2 and TRBJ1-2, the complete variable domain is GAGVSQSPSNKVTEKGKDVELRCDPISGHTALYWYRQSLGQGLEFLIYFQGNSAPDKSGLPSDRFSAERTGGSVSTLTIQRTQQEDSAVYLCASSLGRVRGYTFGSGTRLTVV.

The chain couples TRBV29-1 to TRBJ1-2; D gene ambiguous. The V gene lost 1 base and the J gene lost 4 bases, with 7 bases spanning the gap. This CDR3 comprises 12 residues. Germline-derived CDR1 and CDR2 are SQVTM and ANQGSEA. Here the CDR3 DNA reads TGCAGCGTTGAAGGCAGGTTCTATGGCTACACCTTC. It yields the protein CSVEGRFYGYTF.

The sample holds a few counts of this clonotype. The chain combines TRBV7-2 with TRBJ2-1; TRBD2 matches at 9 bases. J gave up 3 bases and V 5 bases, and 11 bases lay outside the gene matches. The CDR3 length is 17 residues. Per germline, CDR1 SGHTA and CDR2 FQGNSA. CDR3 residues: CASSLSSGGPFYNEQFF. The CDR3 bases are TGTGCCAGCAGCCTTTCCAGCGGGGGGCCCTTCTACAATGAGCAGTTCTTC.

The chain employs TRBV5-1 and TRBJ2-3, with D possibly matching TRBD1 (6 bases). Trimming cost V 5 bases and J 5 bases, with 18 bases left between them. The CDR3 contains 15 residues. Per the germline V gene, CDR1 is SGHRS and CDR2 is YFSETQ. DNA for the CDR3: TGCGCCAGCAGTTCACAGGGAGAAGGGAAAGATACGCAGTATTTT. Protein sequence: CASSSQGEGKDTQYF.

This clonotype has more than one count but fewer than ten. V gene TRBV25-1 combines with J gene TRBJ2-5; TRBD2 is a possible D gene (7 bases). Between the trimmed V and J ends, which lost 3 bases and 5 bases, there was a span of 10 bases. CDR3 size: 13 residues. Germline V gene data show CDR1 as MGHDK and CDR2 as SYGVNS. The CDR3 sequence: CASSDGGAETQYF. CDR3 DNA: TGTGCCAGCAGTGATGGGGGGGCTGAGACCCAGTACTTC.